One sample yielded the 20 T cell receptor beta chains listed below, sequenced in a study of blood T cell repertoires in COVID-19 (TCRdb year 2020). The method behind the library was the immunoSEQ multiplex PCR assay. What TCRdb holds here is the immuneACCESS table cut down to in-frame rearrangements. Part of the clones is not present; checked against another copy, under half of the missing clones reflect an unresolved V gene, and the others are unexplained. Present in this sample are 85,000 to 100,000 clones, around 85% of which were seen just once. Of the sample, roughly 17% falls within the top ten clones. Sample: peripheral blood. The source is a woman aged 55-69 years with acute or convalescent COVID-19.

The J gene is TRBJ1-5, the V gene TRBV10-3; 9 nucleotides agree with TRBD1. The V segment lost 1 base and the J segment 5 bases; nucleotides outside the gene matches: 9. This CDR3 is 17 amino acids long. Germline values: CDR1 ENHRY, CDR2 SYGVKD. The CDR3 here is CAISEFTGGLPYQPQHF. CDR3 in DNA: TGTGCCATCAGTGAGTTTACAGGGGGCCTTCCTTATCAGCCCCAGCATTTT.

V usage is TRBV10-1 and J usage is TRBJ2-7, with D possibly being TRBD2 (5 bases). V lost 5 bases and J 7 bases, leaving 12 bases between the germline ends. The germline V gene has CDR1 WNHNN and CDR2 SYGVQD (reference sequence). This CDR3 is 12 amino acids long. CDR3 region: CASSIESGEQYF. The DNA of the CDR3 is TGCGCCAGCAGTATCGAGTCGGGGGAGCAGTACTTC.

The V call is TRBV30, the J call TRBJ1-3, with D possibly being TRBD1 (5 bases). The germline CDR1 and CDR2 sequences are GTSNPN and SVGIG (reference sequence). Trimming cost V 2 bases and J 4 bases, with 12 bases left between them. The CDR3 contains 14 residues. DNA for the CDR3: TGTGCCTGGAGTTCAGGGAATGAAGGAAACACCATATATTTT. This sequence encodes CAWSSGNEGNTIYF.

The chain carries TRBV11-3 and TRBJ2-2, with a possible D match to TRBD2 (6 bases). V lost 6 bases and J lost 5, with 13 bases in between. The CDR3 has 14 residues. CDR1 is SGHNT and CDR2 is YENEEA in the germline V gene. The chain's CDR3 is CASSTRGTTGELFF. CDR3 in DNA: TGTGCCAGCAGTACCCGGGGGACGACCGGGGAGCTGTTTTTT. Variable domain in full (rest from reference TRBV11-3 and TRBJ2-2): EAGVVQSPRYKIIEKKQPVAFWCNPISGHNTLYWYLQNLGQGPELLIRYENEEAVDDSQLPKDRFSAERLKGVDSTLKIQPAELGDSAVYLCASSTRGTTGELFFGEGSRLTVL.

This clone was seen ten or more times. The V gene is TRBV9, the J gene TRBJ1-5; 10 bases match TRBD1. This CDR3 spans 22 amino acids. With 0 bases clipped from V and 4 bases from J, the junction kept 22 bases outside the gene matches. CDR1 is SGDLS and CDR2 is YYNGEE in the germline V gene. DNA of the CDR3: TGTGCCAGCAGCGTAGGAGAGGGGGGACAGGGGAGTGTAGGGCGGAGAAATCAGCCCCAGCATTTT. Translation gives CASSVGEGGQGSVGRRNQPQHF. The full variable domain, rest sourced from reference TRBV9 and TRBJ1-5, is DSGVTQTPKHLITATGQRVTLRCSPRSGDLSVYWYQQSLDQGLQFLIQYYNGEERAKGNILERFSAQQFPDLHSELNLSSLELGDSALYFCASSVGEGGQGSVGRRNQPQHFGDGTRLSIL.

The V gene is TRBV7-2, the J gene TRBJ1-2, with D unclear. CDR3 length: 15 amino acids. Germline V gene data show CDR1 as SGHTA and CDR2 as FQGNSA. V was trimmed by 5 bases and J by 4 bases, leaving 17 bases between them. CDR3 in amino acids: CASSPGSRGGYGYTF. CDR3 DNA: TGTGCCAGCAGCCCCGGATCCCGGGGAGGCTATGGCTACACCTTC. The whole variable domain, filled in from reference TRBV7-2 and TRBJ1-2, reads GAGVSQSPSNKVTEKGKDVELRCDPISGHTALYWYRQSLGQGLEFLIYFQGNSAPDKSGLPSDRFSAERTGGSVSTLTIQRTQQEDSAVYLCASSPGSRGGYGYTFGSGTRLTVV.

The chain uses TRBV5-6 and TRBJ2-5; 7 bases are a match to TRBD2. V lost 5 bases, J lost 5 bases, and 12 bases stayed unmatched. CDR3 length equals 15 residues. CDR1 is SGHDT and CDR2 is YYEEEE in the germline V gene. This CDR3 reads CASSSRRSGAETQYF. CDR3 DNA: TGTGCCAGCAGTTCCCGGCGAAGCGGGGCGGAGACCCAGTACTTC.

V is TRBV5-6 and J is TRBJ1-5, with 7 bases aligning to TRBD1. Germline loops: CDR1 SGHDT, CDR2 YYEEEE. Trimming cost V 4 bases and J 3 bases; bases outside gene matches: 4. The CDR3 totals 14 residues. DNA of the CDR3: TGTGCCAGCAGCCTTGGACAGGTCAATCAGCCCCAGCATTTT. Translated: CASSLGQVNQPQHF.

The chain links TRBV5-6 to TRBJ1-6; 8 positions match TRBD1. The germline V gene encodes CDR1 SGHDT and CDR2 YYEEEE. The CDR3 runs 15 residues. V dropped 1 base and J dropped 7; count of bases not matched to a gene: 4. CDR3 bases: TGTGCCAGCAGCTTGACAGGGGGTAAGAATTCACCCCTCCACTTT. It is translated as CASSLTGGKNSPLHF. The whole variable domain, remainder taken from reference TRBV5-6 and TRBJ1-6, is DAGVTQSPTHLIKTRGQQVTLRCSPKSGHDTVSWYQQALGQGPQFIFQYYEEEERQRGNFPDRFSGHQFPNYSSELNVNALLLGDSALYLCASSLTGGKNSPLHFGNGTRLTVT.

The rearrangement links TRBV7-9 to TRBJ1-1; D is possibly TRBD1 (6 bases). Germline assignment: CDR1 SEHNR and CDR2 FQNEAQ (reference sequence). Trimming shortened V by 5 bases and J by 9 bases, and 10 bases separated the two germline ends. This CDR3 is 11 amino acids long. CDR3 sequence: CASSHGQQAFF. CDR3 DNA: TGTGCCAGCAGCCACGGACAGCAAGCTTTCTTT.

V usage is TRBV19 and J usage is TRBJ1-5; D unclear. Germline V gene lookup returns CDR1 LNHDA and CDR2 SQIVND (reference sequence). The CDR3 totals 15 residues. V was trimmed by 0 bases and J by 2 bases, leaving 8 bases between them. CDR3 bases: TGTGCCAGTAGTATAGAGACTGCTGGCAATCAGCCCCAGCATTTT. Translating it yields CASSIETAGNQPQHF.

This clone was observed a single time. J is TRBJ2-3 and V is TRBV11-2; 11 bases fit TRBD2. This CDR3 comprises 16 residues. Germline V CDR1 and CDR2: SGHAT, FQNNGV. V shed 5 bases, J shed 7 bases, and the junction held 11 bases outside the gene matches. In DNA form, the CDR3 reads TGTGCCAGCAGCCCCATAGCGGGGGGGAATACGTATACGCAGTATTTT. This gives the protein CASSPIAGGNTYTQYF.

The rearrangement links TRBV5-4 to TRBJ1-6; 11 bases align to TRBD1. The V gene's germline CDR1 is SGHNT and CDR2 YYREEE (reference sequence). The trim removed 2 bases at V and 4 bases at J, leaving 2 bases unmatched. This CDR3 has 16 residues. The CDR3 DNA is TGTGCCAGCAGCTTAGGGACAGGGGGTTATAATTCACCCCTCCACTTT. Protein sequence: CASSLGTGGYNSPLHF.

The chain has TRBV30 and TRBJ1-3; TRBD1 matches at 11 bases. Germline loops: CDR1 GTSNPN, CDR2 SVGIG (reference sequence). The CDR3 length is 16 residues. Unmatched junction bases numbered 6, after V lost 0 bases and J lost 5 bases. This CDR3 reads CAWSVLGQGARNTIYF. The CDR3 DNA follows: TGTGCCTGGAGTGTACTTGGACAGGGGGCGAGAAACACCATATATTTT.

A note on this clone: One end of the junction varies from germline; a read error may be responsible. This chain connects TRBV28 to TRBJ1-4; D perhaps matches TRBD1 (6 bases). The CDR3 runs to 17 residues. Germline CDR1 is MDHEN and CDR2 is SYDVKM. The DNA of the CDR3 is TGTGCCAGCAGATTATCAAACCGGGACATGCCTAATGAAAAACTGTTTTTT. Its protein product is CASRLSNRDMPNEKLFF.

This clone showed up just a few times. The chain joins TRBV24-1 to TRBJ1-5, with no clear D. V was pared by 1 base and J by 8 bases, with 8 bases between. CDR1 KGHDR and CDR2 SFDVKD come from the germline V gene. The CDR3 consists of 13 residues. The CDR3 sequence: CATSDLSGKPQHF. In nucleotides, the CDR3 is TGTGCCACCAGTGATTTATCGGGAAAGCCCCAGCATTTT.

Many counts were recorded for this clone. J is TRBJ2-2 and V is TRBV5-5, with 10 positions matching TRBD2. After removal of 4 bases from V and 1 base from J, the junction contained 1 base not matched to a gene. Germline values: CDR1 SGHKS, CDR2 YYEKEE (reference sequence). This CDR3 spans 15 amino acids. The CDR3 loop reads CASSPSGGNTGELFF. CDR3 bases: TGTGCCAGCAGCCCTAGCGGGGGGAACACCGGGGAGCTGTTTTTT.

The chain carries TRBV7-9 and TRBJ2-5, with 8 bases fitting TRBD1. V gave up 5 bases and J gave up 2 bases; unmatched junction bases: 1. The germline gives CDR1 SEHNR, CDR2 FQNEAQ (reference sequence). This CDR3 is 13 amino acids long. CDR3 sequence reads: CASSRTGQETQYF. CDR3 bases: TGTGCCAGCAGCAGGACAGGGCAAGAGACCCAGTACTTC.

The chain employs TRBV28 and TRBJ1-5; D remains ambiguous. V was pared by 6 bases and J by 12 bases, with 21 bases between. Germline V gene lookup returns CDR1 MDHEN and CDR2 SYDVKM. This CDR3 region has 14 residues. Written as DNA, the CDR3 is TGTGCCAGCAGGCCCCCTAACCGGGCGGGCGACCAGCATTTT. This codes for CASRPPNRAGDQHF. Variable domain in full (rest from reference TRBV28 and TRBJ1-5): DVKVTQSSRYLVKRTGEKVFLECVQDMDHENMFWYRQDPGLGLRLIYFSYDVKMKEKGDIPEGYSVSREKKERFSLILESASTNQTSMYLCASRPPNRAGDQHFGDGTRLSIL.

The chain joins TRBV7-3 to TRBJ1-3; D gene uncertain. Between the trimmed V and J ends, which lost 0 bases and 0 bases, there was a span of 3 bases. Germline CDR1 is SGHTA and CDR2 is FQGTGA. The CDR3 runs to 14 residues. The CDR3 DNA follows: TGTGCCAGCAGCTTAACTAACTCTGGAAACACCATATATTTT. Its translation: CASSLTNSGNTIYF.